The following is a TCR beta chain sequence with its context. V lost 3 bases to trimming and J lost 6 bases; unmatched junction nucleotides: 6. The CDR3 sequence is 15 residues long. Germline V lookup: CDR1 MGHRA, CDR2 YSYEKL. Sequencing used immunoSEQ multiplex PCR; TCRdb keeps in-frame clones, though not all of them. The sample includes approximately 44,000 clones, 85% to 95% of them seen just once. These data come from a study of T cell changes during pregnancy in multiple sclerosis. The sequence was collected from a female donor with multiple sclerosis, enrolled in a pregnancy study. The starting material was CD4+ T cells from peripheral blood mononuclear cells, obtained in the third trimester of pregnancy. The chain recombines TRBV4-1 with TRBJ2-1; TRBD2 matches at 9 bases. This chain's CDR3 is CASSQEGTSSNEQFF. The CDR3 region has the DNA TGCGCCAGCAGCCAGGAAGGGACTAGCAGCAATGAGCAGTTCTTC.